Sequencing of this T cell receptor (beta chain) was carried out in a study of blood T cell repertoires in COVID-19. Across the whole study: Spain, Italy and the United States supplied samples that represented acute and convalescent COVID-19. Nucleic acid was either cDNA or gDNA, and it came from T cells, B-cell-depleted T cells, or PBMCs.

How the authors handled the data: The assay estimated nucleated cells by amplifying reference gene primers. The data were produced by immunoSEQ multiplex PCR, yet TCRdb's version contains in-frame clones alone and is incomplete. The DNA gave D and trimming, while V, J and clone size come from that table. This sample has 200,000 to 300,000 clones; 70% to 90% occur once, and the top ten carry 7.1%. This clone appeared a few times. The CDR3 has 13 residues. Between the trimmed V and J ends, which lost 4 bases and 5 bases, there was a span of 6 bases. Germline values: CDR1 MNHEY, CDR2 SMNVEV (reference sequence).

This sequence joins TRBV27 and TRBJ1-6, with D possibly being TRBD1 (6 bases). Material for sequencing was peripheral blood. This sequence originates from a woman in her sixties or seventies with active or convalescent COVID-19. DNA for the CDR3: TGTGCCAGCAGTTGGACAGATAATTCACCCCTCCACTTT. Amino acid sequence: CASSWTDNSPLHF.